This T cell receptor (beta chain) appears in the sequencing data of a study of early T cells in non-severe SARS-CoV-2 infection. Study-wide context: It was bulk RNA from unsorted whole blood that was sequenced, and the chains were unpaired. The study's findings and limits: There was a bias toward anti-spike CD8 responses in VDJdb matching, which missed private and CD4 specificities.

Comment on this clonotype: Its antigen is unknown.

Trimming shortened V by 1 base and J by 7 bases, and 2 bases separated the two germline ends. From germline, CDR1 is SEHNR and CDR2 FQNEAQ (reference sequence). This CDR3 has 12 amino acids. cDNA molecules, individually, were tagged with unique molecular identifiers. Each CDR3 protein gets one entry after TCRdb re-called the 5' RACE reads with MiXCR. The data show some 64,000 distinct CDR3 sequences, 9% to 10% seen once. This specimen was whole blood, taken at baseline. This receptor was identified in an adult who was a healthcare worker with PCR-confirmed SARS-CoV-2 infection or an uninfected control (not recorded which). The chain joins TRBV7-9 to TRBJ1-6; D call uncertain. The CDR3 sequence is CASSLENSPLHF. The CDR3, as DNA: TGTGCCAGCAGCTTAGAAAATTCACCCCTCCACTTT.